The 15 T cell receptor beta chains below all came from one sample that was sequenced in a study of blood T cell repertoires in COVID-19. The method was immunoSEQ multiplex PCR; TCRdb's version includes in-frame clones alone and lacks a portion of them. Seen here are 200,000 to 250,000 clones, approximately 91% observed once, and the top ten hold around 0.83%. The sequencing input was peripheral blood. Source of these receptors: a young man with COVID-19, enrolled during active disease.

The CDR3 loop reads CASSYDRVSAGYTF. The CDR3 nucleotides are TGTGCCAGCAGTTACGACAGGGTGTCGGCAGGCTACACCTTC. The chain couples TRBV6-5 to TRBJ1-2; TRBD1 agrees at 7 bases. Trimming at V came to 2 bases and at J to 8 bases, leaving 8 bases not matched to a gene. The CDR3 runs 14 residues. The germline gives CDR1 MNHEY, CDR2 SVGAGI.

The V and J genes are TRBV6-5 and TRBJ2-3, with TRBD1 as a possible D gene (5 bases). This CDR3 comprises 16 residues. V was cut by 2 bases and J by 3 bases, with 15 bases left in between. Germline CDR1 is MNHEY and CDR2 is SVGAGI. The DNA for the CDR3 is TGTGCCAGCAGTTACCACGGACAAGGTTGGACAGATACGCAGTATTTT. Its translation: CASSYHGQGWTDTQYF.

Here the CDR3 DNA reads TGTGCCAGCAGCCCAACTAGCGGGGAACAAGAGACCCAGTACTTC. Protein product: CASSPTSGEQETQYF. This sequence joins TRBV3-1 (or the pseudogene TRBV3-2) and TRBJ2-5; 10 bases map to TRBD2. Looked up from germline, CDR1 is LGHDT and CDR2 is YNNKEL (reference sequence). This CDR3 comprises 15 residues. With 4 bases clipped from V and 2 bases from J, the junction kept 4 bases outside the gene matches.

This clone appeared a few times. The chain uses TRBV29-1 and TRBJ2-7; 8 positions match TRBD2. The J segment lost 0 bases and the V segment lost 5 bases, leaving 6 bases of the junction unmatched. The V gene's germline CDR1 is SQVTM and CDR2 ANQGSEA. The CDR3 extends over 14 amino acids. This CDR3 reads CSVTPGGRSYEQYF. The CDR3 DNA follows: TGCAGCGTTACCCCGGGGGGGCGCTCCTACGAGCAGTACTTC.

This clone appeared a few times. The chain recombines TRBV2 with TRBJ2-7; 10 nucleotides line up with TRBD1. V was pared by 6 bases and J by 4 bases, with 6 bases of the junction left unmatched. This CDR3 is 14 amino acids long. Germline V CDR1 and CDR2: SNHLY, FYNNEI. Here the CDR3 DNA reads TGTGCCAGCAGGGGACAGGGGAGTTCGTACGAGCAGTACTTC. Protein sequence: CASRGQGSSYEQYF.

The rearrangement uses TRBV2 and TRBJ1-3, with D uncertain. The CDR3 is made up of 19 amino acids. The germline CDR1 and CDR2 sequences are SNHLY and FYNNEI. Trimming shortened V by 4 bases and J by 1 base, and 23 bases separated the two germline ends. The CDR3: CASSGSFERVQRSGNTIYF. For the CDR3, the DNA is TGTGCCAGCAGTGGGAGCTTTGAGCGTGTCCAAAGGTCTGGAAACACCATATATTTT.

The CDR3 region is CASSLQGTGIYEQYF. Written as DNA, the CDR3 is TGTGCCAGCAGCCTGCAGGGGACAGGGATTTACGAGCAGTACTTC. The chain recombines TRBV5-6 with TRBJ2-7; 9 nucleotides agree with TRBD1. Germline lookup yields CDR1 SGHDT and CDR2 YYEEEE. The trim removed 4 bases at V and 4 bases at J, leaving 9 bases unmatched. The CDR3 has 15 amino acids.

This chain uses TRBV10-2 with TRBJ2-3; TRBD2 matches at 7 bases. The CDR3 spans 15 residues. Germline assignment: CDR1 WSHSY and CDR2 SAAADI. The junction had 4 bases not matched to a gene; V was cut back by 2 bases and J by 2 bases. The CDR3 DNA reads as TGCGCCAGCAGTGAGCGGGGGGACGCCACAGATACGCAGTATTTT. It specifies CASSERGDATDTQYF.

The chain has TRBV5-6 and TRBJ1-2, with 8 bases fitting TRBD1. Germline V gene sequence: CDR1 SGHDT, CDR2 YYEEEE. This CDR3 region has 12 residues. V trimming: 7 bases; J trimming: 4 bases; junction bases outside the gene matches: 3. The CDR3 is CASCDRGYGYTF. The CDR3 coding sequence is TGTGCCAGCTGCGACAGGGGCTATGGCTACACCTTC.

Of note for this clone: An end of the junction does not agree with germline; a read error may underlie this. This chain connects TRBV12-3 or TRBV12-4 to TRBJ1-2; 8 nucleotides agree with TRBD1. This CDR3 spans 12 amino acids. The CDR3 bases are TGTGCCAGCAGTTTAGGGGGACAGGAAACATTCTTC. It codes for CASSLGGQETFF.

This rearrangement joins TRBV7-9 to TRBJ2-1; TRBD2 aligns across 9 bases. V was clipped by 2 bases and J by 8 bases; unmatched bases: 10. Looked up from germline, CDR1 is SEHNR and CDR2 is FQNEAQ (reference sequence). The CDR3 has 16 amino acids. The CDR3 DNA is TGTGCCAGCAGCTTACGTGGCGGGGGGGCCGGTGATGAGCAGTTCTTC. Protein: CASSLRGGGAGDEQFF. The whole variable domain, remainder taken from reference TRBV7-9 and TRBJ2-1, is DTGVSQNPRHKITKRGQNVTFRCDPISEHNRLYWYRQTLGQGPEFLTYFQNEAQLEKSRLLSDRFSAERPKGSFSTLEIQRTEQGDSAMYLCASSLRGGGAGDEQFFGPGTRLTVL.

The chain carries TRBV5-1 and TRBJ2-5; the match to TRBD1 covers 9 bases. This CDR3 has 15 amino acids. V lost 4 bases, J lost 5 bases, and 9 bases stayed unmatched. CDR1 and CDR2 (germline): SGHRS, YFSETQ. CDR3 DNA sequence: TGCGCCAGCAGCACTGGGGACAGGGTGGGGGAGACCCAGTACTTC. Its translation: CASSTGDRVGETQYF. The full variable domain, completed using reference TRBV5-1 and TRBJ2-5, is KAGVTQTPRYLIKTRGQQVTLSCSPISGHRSVSWYQQTPGQGLQFLFEYFSETQRNKGNFPGRFSGRQFSNSRSEMNVSTLELGDSALYLCASSTGDRVGETQYFGPGTRLLVL.

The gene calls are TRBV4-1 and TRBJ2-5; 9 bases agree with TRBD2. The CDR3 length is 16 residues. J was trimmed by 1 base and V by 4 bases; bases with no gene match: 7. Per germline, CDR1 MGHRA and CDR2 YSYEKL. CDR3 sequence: CASSLSLAGAQETQYF. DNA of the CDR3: TGCGCCAGCAGCCTAAGTTTAGCGGGAGCCCAAGAGACCCAGTACTTC.

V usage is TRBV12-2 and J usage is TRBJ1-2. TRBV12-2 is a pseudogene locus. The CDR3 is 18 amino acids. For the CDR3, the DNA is TGTGCAAGTCGCTTAGCGCGGGCAGGACGCAAAACCTACTATGGCTACACCTTC. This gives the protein CASRLARAGRKTYYGYTF.

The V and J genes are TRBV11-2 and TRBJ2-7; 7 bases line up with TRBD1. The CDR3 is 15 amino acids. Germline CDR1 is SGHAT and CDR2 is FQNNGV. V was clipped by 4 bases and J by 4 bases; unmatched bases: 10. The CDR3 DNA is TGTGCCAGCAGCTCCCACTCAGGGGGTATATACGAGCAGTACTTC. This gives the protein CASSSHSGGIYEQYF.